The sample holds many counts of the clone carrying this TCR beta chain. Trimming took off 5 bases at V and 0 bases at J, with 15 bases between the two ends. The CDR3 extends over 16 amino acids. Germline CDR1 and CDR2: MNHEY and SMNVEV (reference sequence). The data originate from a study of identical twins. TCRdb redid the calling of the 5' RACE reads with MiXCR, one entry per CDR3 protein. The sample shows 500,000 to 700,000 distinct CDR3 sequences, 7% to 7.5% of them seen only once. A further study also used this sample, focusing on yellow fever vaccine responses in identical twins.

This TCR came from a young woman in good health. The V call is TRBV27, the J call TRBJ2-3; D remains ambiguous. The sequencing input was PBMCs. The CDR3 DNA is TGTGCCAGCAGTCTAGACCTTCGCGCTAGCACAGATACGCAGTATTTT. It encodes CASSLDLRASTDTQYF.